These T cell receptor beta chains were read from a single sample in a study of T cell repertoires in cytomegalovirus infection. MiXCR, run by TCRdb on the reads, gives a single entry per CDR3 protein. The sample carries approximately 730,000 distinct CDR3 sequences, about 29% recorded once. The antigens of these receptors remain unknown. The sequencing used cultured CD8+ T cells from PBMCs, collected from culture after CMV antigen stimulation. The source of these receptors is a human donor in good health (CMV status not recorded). Some clones in this sample may be carry-over from other donors' samples. CDR3s include the opening cysteine and the closing phenylalanine or tryptophan. Fields, in order: CDR3 length, V gene, D gene, clone size, J gene, CDR3 protein, CDR3 DNA. A D gene is named only where the DNA matches it firmly. Some rows mark clone size as missing; the rest say once, few, many or name a class of expanded clone.

>15|TRBV6-5|NA|NA|TRBJ1-2
CASSYSPAGSDGYTF
TGTGCCAGCAGTTACAGTCCGGCAGGGTCGGATGGCTACACCTTC
>16|TRBV6-1|NA|few|TRBJ1-5
CASSDKAGGSNQPQHF
TGTGCCAGCAGTGATAAGGCAGGTGGAAGCAATCAGCCCCAGCATTTT
>15|TRBV7-8|NA|NA|TRBJ1-2
CASSLEGGMDYGYTF
TGTGCCAGCAGCTTAGAGGGGGGAATGGACTATGGCTACACCTTC
>17|TRBV27|TRBD2|few|TRBJ2-3
CASSFLLAGGPTDTQYF
TGTGCCAGCAGTTTCCTACTAGCGGGGGGGCCTACAGATACGCAGTATTTT
>13|TRBV24-1|NA|NA|TRBJ2-1
CATQTFKDNEQFF
TGTGCCACCCAAACTTTCAAGGACAATGAGCAGTTCTTC
>14|TRBV7-1|NA|NA|TRBJ1-6
CASRELGGSSPLHF
TGTGCCAGCAGAGAGTTGGGAGGTTCTTCACCCCTCCACTTT
>16|TRBV5-1|TRBD1|few|TRBJ2-5
CASSLATGQGEVTQYF
TGCGCCAGCAGCTTGGCCACTGGACAGGGGGAAGTGACCCAGTACTTC
>16|TRBV4-1|TRBD1|NA|TRBJ2-4
CASSQGTGDIGNIQYF
TGCGCCAGCAGCCAAGGGACAGGGGACATTGGAAACATTCAGTACTTC
>19|TRBV25-1|TRBD1|many|TRBJ2-3
CASSAYQGTAGTSTDTQYF
TGTGCCAGCAGTGCGTACCAAGGGACAGCAGGAACTAGCACAGATACGCAGTATTTT
>14|TRBV7-6|TRBD1|NA|TRBJ2-7
CASSHQGVSDEQYF
TGTGCCAGCAGCCACCAGGGGGTTTCGGACGAGCAGTACTTC
>16|TRBV3-1|NA|few|TRBJ1-6
CASSQEGLNYNSPLHF
TGTGCCAGCAGCCAAGAAGGTCTGAACTATAATTCACCCCTCCACTTT
>15|TRBV4-1|NA|NA|TRBJ2-3
CASSTAGTNTDTQYF
TGCGCCAGCAGCACGGCCGGGACCAACACAGATACGCAGTATTTT
>13|TRBV6-2/TRBV6-3|NA|few|TRBJ2-5
CASSRWTEETQYF
TGTGCCAGCAGCCGCTGGACAGAAGAGACCCAGTACTTC
>15|TRBV29-1|NA|few|TRBJ2-7
CSVEEGAGTTYEQYF
TGCAGCGTTGAAGAGGGGGCAGGAACAACCTACGAGCAGTACTTC
>18|TRBV4-3|NA|NA|TRBJ2-5
CASSQIVEPNYLMRTQYF
TGCGCCAGCAGCCAAATTGTGGAGCCCAACTACCTGATGAGGACCCAGTACTTC
>14|TRBV10-3|TRBD2|NA|TRBJ2-1
CAIQAGGTYNEQFF
TGTGCCATACAAGCGGGGGGGACTTACAATGAGCAGTTCTTC
>12|TRBV29-1|NA|NA|TRBJ1-1
CSVRRLNTEAFF
TGCAGCGTTAGACGGTTGAACACTGAAGCTTTCTTT
>14|TRBV2|NA|NA|TRBJ2-1
CASSGINPYNEQFF
TGTGCCAGCAGCGGTATTAACCCCTACAATGAGCAGTTCTTC
>13|TRBV6-2/TRBV6-3|NA|few|TRBJ1-5
CASSSSKLQPQHF
TGTGCCAGCAGTTCCTCCAAATTGCAGCCCCAGCATTTT
>13|TRBV19|NA|once|TRBJ1-6
CASSTGRGSPLHF
TGTGCCAGTAGTACAGGACGAGGTTCACCCCTCCACTTT
>17|TRBV19|TRBD2|NA|TRBJ2-5
CASSPPIGLAGVETQYF
TGTGCCAGTAGTCCTCCGATCGGACTAGCGGGGGTGGAGACCCAGTACTTC
>14|TRBV19|NA|many|TRBJ1-1
CASSIRGRNTEAFF
TGTGCCAGTAGTATCCGGGGAAGAAACACTGAAGCTTTCTTT
>12|TRBV19|NA|NA|TRBJ2-2
CASLRPPGELFF
TGTGCCAGTTTAAGACCCCCCGGGGAGCTGTTTTTT
>16|TRBV13|TRBD2|NA|TRBJ2-5
CASSGGLAGRRETQYF
TGTGCCAGCAGCGGAGGACTAGCGGGGCGGCGCGAGACCCAGTACTTC
>15|TRBV2|NA|few|TRBJ1-5
CASSEGGSSNQPQHF
TGTGCCAGCAGTGAGGGGGGAAGTAGCAATCAGCCCCAGCATTTT
>15|TRBV29-1|TRBD1|NA|TRBJ1-5
CSVVDRTGDNQPQHF
TGCAGCGTCGTAGACCGGACAGGGGACAATCAGCCCCAGCATTTT
>11|TRBV7-9|NA|many|TRBJ1-2
CASSLGDGYTF
TGTGCCAGCAGCTTGGGGGACGGCTACACCTTC
>15|TRBV12-3/TRBV12-4|TRBD1|NA|TRBJ1-4
CASSSRDRANEKLFF
TGTGCCAGCAGTTCCCGCGACAGGGCTAATGAAAAACTGTTTTTT
>15|TRBV7-2|TRBD1|many|TRBJ1-1
CASSLKGQGYTEAFF
TGTGCCAGCAGCTTAAAGGGACAGGGTTACACTGAAGCTTTCTTT
>14|TRBV12-3/TRBV12-4|TRBD1|NA|TRBJ1-5
CASRETGSNQPQHF
TGTGCCAGCAGAGAGACAGGGAGCAATCAGCCCCAGCATTTT
>16|TRBV20-1|TRBD1|once|TRBJ2-5
CSAMGAGQGAWETQYF
TGCAGTGCCATGGGAGCTGGGCAGGGGGCATGGGAGACCCAGTACTTC
>17|TRBV9|TRBD2|NA|TRBJ2-6
CASSARTSRSGANVLTF
TGTGCCAGCAGCGCCCGGACTAGCAGGTCTGGGGCCAACGTCCTGACTTTC
>18|TRBV12-3/TRBV12-4|TRBD2|many|TRBJ2-5
CASSSPQGAGVGEETQYF
TGTGCCAGCAGTTCGCCCCAGGGTGCGGGGGTCGGTGAGGAGACCCAGTACTTC
>13|TRBV7-8|NA|NA|TRBJ2-2
CATGHRGRGELFF
TGTGCCACCGGACACCGAGGGCGGGGGGAGCTGTTTTTT
>13|TRBV12-3/TRBV12-4|NA|many|TRBJ1-1
CASSPWGNTEAFF
TGTGCCAGCAGCCCATGGGGTAACACTGAAGCTTTCTTT
>16|TRBV12-5|TRBD2|few|TRBJ2-5
CASANLLAGGQETQYF
TGTGCTAGTGCCAACCTTCTAGCGGGGGGTCAAGAGACCCAGTACTTC
>17|TRBV27|NA|NA|TRBJ2-3
CASSPLESGRGTDTQYF
TGTGCCAGCAGTCCCTTAGAATCGGGGCGAGGCACAGATACGCAGTATTTT
>17|TRBV6-2/TRBV6-3|NA|NA|TRBJ1-5
CASSYGTDGYSNQPQHF
TGTGCCAGCAGTTATGGGACCGACGGCTATAGCAATCAGCCCCAGCATTTT
>17|TRBV6-8|NA|few|TRBJ1-1
CASSLFLWAGENTEAFF
TGTGCCAGCAGTCTATTCCTTTGGGCAGGCGAGAACACTGAAGCTTTCTTT
>14|TRBV20-1|NA|many|TRBJ1-1
CSARVGRDWTEAFF
TGCAGTGCTAGAGTGGGTAGGGACTGGACTGAAGCTTTCTTT
>14|TRBV7-6|NA|many|TRBJ2-2
CASSLSWETGELFF
TGTGCCAGCAGCTTATCATGGGAAACCGGGGAGCTGTTTTTT
>14|TRBV27|TRBD2|few|TRBJ2-7
CASSFGGRTYEQYF
TGTGCCAGCAGCTTCGGCGGGAGGACCTACGAGCAGTACTTC
>13|TRBV7-9|NA|few|TRBJ2-3
CASSTVEEDTQYF
TGTGCCAGCAGCACCGTCGAAGAAGATACGCAGTATTTT
>16|TRBV27|TRBD2|many|TRBJ2-5
CASSLSGTSGGETQYF
TGTGCCAGCAGTTTATCCGGGACTAGCGGGGGGGAGACCCAGTACTTC
>15|TRBV27|NA|NA|TRBJ2-7
CASSLLAGTEYEQYF
TGTGCCAGCAGTTTATTGGCAGGGACGGAGTACGAGCAGTACTTC
>18|TRBV12-5|TRBD1|NA|TRBJ1-5
CASGLAYQGADSNQPQHF
TGTGCTAGTGGTTTGGCCTATCAGGGGGCCGATAGCAATCAGCCCCAGCATTTT
>15|TRBV27|TRBD1|NA|TRBJ2-2
CASSTRQGVDGELFF
TGTGCCAGCAGTACCCGACAGGGGGTTGACGGGGAGCTGTTTTTT
>16|TRBV6-5|NA|few|TRBJ1-3
CASSYTTLTSGNTIYF
TGTGCCAGCAGTTACACAACACTCACCTCTGGAAACACCATATATTTT
>12|TRBV29-1|TRBD1|NA|TRBJ1-1
CSVEYRGTEAFF
TGCAGCGTTGAATACAGGGGGACTGAAGCTTTCTTT
>16|TRBV7-2|TRBD2|many|TRBJ2-2
CASSLVRTSMPGELFF
TGTGCCAGCAGCTTAGTTAGGACTAGCATGCCCGGGGAGCTGTTTTTT
>14|TRBV5-5|NA|NA|TRBJ1-1
CASSLGAADTEAFF
TGTGCCAGCAGCTTGGGAGCGGCGGACACTGAAGCTTTCTTT